The present T cell receptor (beta chain) was sequenced within a study of shared clonotypes between healthy human individuals. Looking at the study overall: Each donor's CD8 memory used one plate, CD8 naive two, each CD4 subset three. Notes on the study in general: Across subsets, estimated richness was generally greater for naive than for memory populations.

Assay: immunoSEQ multiplex PCR; the TCRdb copy retains only in-frame clones and omits some. The sample includes about 2.4 million clones, around nine tenths seen only once; the top ten take roughly 0.14%. CD4+ cells yielded CD45RA+ naive and CD45RA-negative memory subsets. A remark on this clone: The antigen is not known.

V gave up 0 bases and J gave up 0 bases, with 10 bases separating them. Germline CDR1 reads SGHTS; CDR2 reads YDEGEE. This CDR3 has 17 residues. The receptor was derived from a man between 18 and 29 years old in good health. Sample: naive CD4+ T cells sorted from blood. Regarding subset: CD45RA+ positively selected. The chain has TRBV5-8 and TRBJ2-6, with D perhaps TRBD1 or TRBD2 (5 bases each). CDR3 region: CASSLEAGSSGANVLTF. CDR3 nucleotide sequence: TGTGCCAGCAGCTTGGAGGCAGGGAGCTCTGGGGCCAACGTCCTGACTTTC.